A single sample gave rise to the 24 T cell receptor beta chains below, sequenced in a study of blood T cell repertoires in COVID-19. Libraries were prepared by immunoSEQ multiplex PCR; TCRdb keeps only in-frame clonotypes and omits some of them. Found here are 90,000 to 100,000 clones, 85% of them singletons; the top ten hold approximately 40%. The material sequenced was peripheral blood. The receptors stem from an elderly man with acute or convalescent COVID-19.

J is TRBJ1-4 and V is TRBV19; D is ambiguous. Germline V gene data show CDR1 as LNHDA and CDR2 as SQIVND (reference sequence). This CDR3 has 16 amino acids. Trimming cost V 7 bases and J 7 bases, with 22 bases left between them. In DNA form, the CDR3 reads TGTGCCAGTACCTCGAACGGGAGGGTAGTTGGTGAAAAACTGTTTTTT. It encodes CASTSNGRVVGEKLFF.

The gene calls are TRBV7-8 and TRBJ1-5; 11 nucleotides align to TRBD1. The germline CDR1 and CDR2 sequences are SGHVS and FQNEAQ. V lost 5 bases and J lost 4; bases outside the gene matches: 7. This CDR3 is built from 16 residues. The CDR3 DNA reads as TGTGCCAGCAGCAGGGACAGGGGGGAACGGAATCAGCCCCAGCATTTT. Translation gives CASSRDRGERNQPQHF.

The chain employs TRBV10-3 and TRBJ1-2, with a tentative D call TRBD1 (6 bases). The germline gives CDR1 ENHRY, CDR2 SYGVKD. This CDR3 comprises 16 residues. V was clipped by 6 bases and J by 2 bases, with 19 bases between them. This CDR3 is CAIRDTPGHRNYGYTF. The CDR3 nucleotides are TGTGCCATCAGAGACACCCCGGGACACCGGAACTATGGCTACACCTTC.

The rearrangement joins TRBV28 to TRBJ1-2; the D gene is possibly TRBD1 (5 bases). In germline, CDR1 is MDHEN, CDR2 SYDVKM. V was trimmed by 4 bases and J by 6 bases, leaving 27 bases between them. The CDR3 has 18 residues. CDR3 protein: CASSSRTLGVSVGNGYTF. CDR3 DNA sequence: TGTGCCAGCAGTTCACGAACCCTAGGGGTCTCGGTTGGAAATGGCTACACCTTC.

The V and J genes are TRBV3-1 (or the pseudogene TRBV3-2) and TRBJ2-5; 9 bases are shared with TRBD2. Germline trimming cut 1 base from V and 2 bases from J; bases unmatched to any gene: 8. The CDR3 has 17 amino acids. Germline V gene data show CDR1 as LGHDT and CDR2 as YNNKEL (reference sequence). CDR3 sequence (DNA): TGTGCCAGCAGCCAAGCGGGGACTAGCCGGGTACAAGAGACCCAGTACTTC. It codes for CASSQAGTSRVQETQYF.

The rearrangement links TRBV5-1 to TRBJ1-1; D remains ambiguous. The germline V gene has CDR1 SGHRS and CDR2 YFSETQ. Trimming took 0 bases from V and 1 from J, leaving 7 bases between them. CDR3 length: 14 residues. The CDR3 is CASSLEGENTEAFF. CDR3 DNA sequence: TGCGCCAGCAGCTTGGAGGGAGAGAACACTGAAGCTTTCTTT.

This clone was observed a few times. The chain couples TRBV19 to TRBJ1-4; 7 positions match TRBD1. The V and J ends lost 5 bases and 5 bases, in that order; junction bases with no gene match: 8. The CDR3 is 15 residues long. Germline V gene sequence: CDR1 LNHDA, CDR2 SQIVND (reference sequence). The CDR3 region is CASSPLRGANEKLFF. The DNA for the CDR3 is TGTGCCAGTAGTCCTCTCAGGGGGGCAAATGAAAAACTGTTTTTT.

The chain couples TRBV25-1 to TRBJ1-2; 8 bases agree with TRBD1. V trimming: 5 bases; J trimming: 2 bases; junction bases outside the gene matches: 7. The CDR3 length is 15 residues. Germline CDR1 MGHDK, CDR2 SYGVNS. In nucleotides, the CDR3 is TGTGCCAGCAGTAAGGACAGGGTACAAAACTATGGCTACACCTTC. This encodes CASSKDRVQNYGYTF.

The chain is built from TRBV18 and TRBJ2-5, with D unresolved. Germline CDR1 and CDR2: KGHSH and LQKENI. The CDR3 is made up of 15 amino acids. V lost 2 bases and J lost 0, with 10 bases in between. CDR3 DNA: TGTGCCAGCTCACCAACTTGGAGAAACCAAGAGACCCAGTACTTC. Translated, it gives CASSPTWRNQETQYF.

The V and J genes are TRBV4-3 and TRBJ1-2; D is undetermined. Germline CDR1 and CDR2: LGHNA and YSLEER. The CDR3 length is 15 residues. V lost 2 bases and J lost 4, with 14 bases in between. CDR3 nucleotide sequence: TGCGCCAGCAGCCAAAACCATGGCCCAACCTATGGCTACACCTTC. Protein product: CASSQNHGPTYGYTF.

The chain has TRBV28 and TRBJ2-7; 11 bases align to TRBD2. CDR1 MDHEN and CDR2 SYDVKM come from the germline V gene. This CDR3 has 13 amino acids. V shed 6 bases, J shed 3 bases, and the junction held 1 base outside the gene matches. CDR3 DNA sequence: TGTGCCAGCAGGGGGACTAGCGGCTACGAGCAGTACTTC. As protein: CASRGTSGYEQYF.

V gene TRBV7-8 combines with J gene TRBJ1-5; possible D gene TRBD1, 5 bases. Germline lookup yields CDR1 SGHVS and CDR2 FQNEAQ. The V gene lost 4 bases and the J gene lost 4 bases, with 17 bases spanning the gap. The CDR3 is 16 residues long. The CDR3 loop is CASSSQGFDQNQPQHF. For the CDR3, the DNA is TGTGCCAGCAGCTCCCAGGGCTTTGATCAGAATCAGCCCCAGCATTTT. Combining the CDR3 with reference TRBV7-8 and TRBJ1-5 gives the whole variable domain GAGVSQSPRYKVAKRGQDVALRCDPISGHVSLFWYQQALGQGPEFLTYFQNEAQLDKSGLPSDRFFAERPEGSVSTLKIQRTQQEDSAVYLCASSSQGFDQNQPQHFGDGTRLSIL.

The rearrangement joins TRBV27 to TRBJ2-1, with 12 bases identical to TRBD2. Germline lookup yields CDR1 MNHEY and CDR2 SMNVEV (reference sequence). The CDR3 has 17 residues. The J segment lost 7 bases and the V segment lost 3 bases, leaving 10 bases of the junction unmatched. The CDR3: CASSLGSSGRGTNEQFF. In DNA form, the CDR3 reads TGTGCCAGCAGTTTGGGTTCTAGCGGGAGGGGGACTAATGAGCAGTTCTTC.

V gene TRBV14 combines with J gene TRBJ2-7, with 10 bases that match TRBD1. The CDR3 is made up of 15 amino acids. Germline trimming cut 6 bases from V and 2 bases from J; bases unmatched to any gene: 7. Per germline, CDR1 SGHDN and CDR2 FVKESK. The CDR3 DNA is TGTGCCAGCAGACCCTCGACAGGGGGCCCCTACGAGCAGTACTTC. Protein: CASRPSTGGPYEQYF.

The V call is TRBV7-8, the J call TRBJ1-5, with a tentative D call TRBD1 (6 bases). The germline CDR1 and CDR2 sequences are SGHVS and FQNEAQ. With 0 bases removed from V and 7 bases from J, the gap between germline ends came to 13 bases. This CDR3 is 15 amino acids long. The CDR3 DNA follows: TGTGCCAGCAGCTTAGCGGGGGGGGCTGGGCAGCCCCAGCATTTT. This codes for CASSLAGGAGQPQHF.

This clone turned up a few times. The rearrangement joins TRBV7-2 to TRBJ1-5; 7 bases map to TRBD1. Germline V CDR1 and CDR2: SGHTA, FQGNSA. V shed 5 bases and J 3 bases; nucleotides not matched to a gene: 7. The CDR3 is made up of 15 amino acids. The CDR3 spells CASSPMGQLNQPQHF. For the CDR3, the DNA is TGTGCCAGCAGCCCTATGGGACAGCTCAATCAGCCCCAGCATTTT.

This clone was recorded only once. The chain recombines TRBV5-1 with TRBJ1-6, with D perhaps matching TRBD1 (5 bases). The length of the CDR3 is 17 residues. Per the germline V gene, CDR1 is SGHRS and CDR2 is YFSETQ. V shed 0 bases and J shed 0 bases, with 10 bases lying between them. The CDR3 nucleotides read TGCGCCAGCAGCTTGGATGGGGCCCCCTCCTATAATTCACCCCTCCACTTT. Translating it yields CASSLDGAPSYNSPLHF. Using reference TRBV5-1 and TRBJ1-6 for the parts outside the CDR3, the full variable domain is KAGVTQTPRYLIKTRGQQVTLSCSPISGHRSVSWYQQTPGQGLQFLFEYFSETQRNKGNFPGRFSGRQFSNSRSEMNVSTLELGDSALYLCASSLDGAPSYNSPLHFGNGTRLTVT.

The rearrangement joins TRBV9 to TRBJ2-2, with TRBD2 identical over 9 bases. CDR3 length equals 15 residues. In germline, CDR1 is SGDLS, CDR2 YYNGEE. V was pared by 4 bases and J by 2 bases, with 3 bases of the junction left unmatched. CDR3 sequence (DNA): TGTGCCAGCAGCAATCTAGCGGGAAACACCGGGGAGCTGTTTTTT. Protein: CASSNLAGNTGELFF.

V usage is TRBV6-5 and J usage is TRBJ2-6; D is ambiguous. From germline, CDR1 is MNHEY and CDR2 SVGAGI. V was cut by 6 bases and J by 3 bases, with 12 bases left in between. The CDR3 length is 15 residues. This CDR3 is CASSAVGLGANVLTF. CDR3 nucleotides: TGTGCCAGCAGCGCGGTTGGCCTTGGGGCCAACGTCCTGACTTTC.

This clone came up a few times. The rearrangement joins TRBV27 to TRBJ1-2, with 7 positions matching TRBD1. Germline V gene sequence: CDR1 MNHEY, CDR2 SMNVEV (reference sequence). With V trimmed by 5 bases and J by 5 bases, 5 bases remained unmatched. This CDR3 is built from 13 residues. CDR3: CASSPLTGYGYTF. The CDR3 bases are TGTGCCAGCAGTCCCCTGACAGGGTATGGCTACACCTTC.

This chain joins TRBV2 and TRBJ2-5; no clear D. The V gene's germline CDR1 is SNHLY and CDR2 FYNNEI. The CDR3 is 13 amino acids. The V and J ends lost 7 bases and 0 bases respectively, with 9 bases between them. DNA of the CDR3: TGTGCCAGCAAAGCAGACTACCAAGAGACCCAGTACTTC. It encodes CASKADYQETQYF.

The genes are TRBV2 and TRBJ2-1; TRBD2 agrees at 8 bases. Germline loops: CDR1 SNHLY, CDR2 FYNNEI. The CDR3 contains 16 residues. J was trimmed by 0 bases and V by 6 bases; bases with no gene match: 7. CDR3 region: CASRKTSVSSYNEQFF. CDR3 coding DNA: TGTGCCAGCAGGAAGACTAGCGTGAGCTCCTACAATGAGCAGTTCTTC.

The V gene is TRBV7-3, the J gene TRBJ2-2; TRBD2 might be the D (5 bases). V was pared by 5 bases and J by 2 bases, with 15 bases between. CDR3 length equals 16 residues. Germline CDR1 and CDR2: SGHTA and FQGTGA. The CDR3 loop reads CASSAGSSRNTGELFF. CDR3 in DNA: TGTGCCAGCAGCGCGGGTTCTAGCAGAAACACCGGGGAGCTGTTTTTT.

This chain links TRBV5-4 with TRBJ1-5; the D gene is possibly TRBD1 (5 bases). V was trimmed by 0 bases and J by 1 base, leaving 8 bases between them. CDR1 and CDR2 from the germline V gene are SGHNT and YYREEE (reference sequence). The CDR3 runs 15 residues. Here the CDR3 reads CASSLGGLSNQPQHF. The CDR3 bases are TGTGCCAGCAGCTTGGGGGGACTGAGCAATCAGCCCCAGCATTTT.